Presented here are 18 T cell receptor beta chains from one specimen sequenced in a study of identical twins. A single record per CDR3 protein comes from TCRdb applying MiXCR to the 5' RACE reads. The sample contains roughly 220,000 distinct CDR3 sequences, 6.5% of which appear only once. The same data also contributed to another study, on T cells expressing NK-cell markers.

The sample taken for sequencing was CD8+ T cells sorted from blood. All receptors derive from a woman between 18 and 29 years old in good health.

In its sample, this clonotype was seen a few times. This chain connects TRBV27 to TRBJ2-1; 8 nucleotides line up with TRBD1. The CDR3 has 14 residues. Germline V gene data show CDR1 as MNHEY and CDR2 as SMNVEV (reference sequence). V shed 0 bases, J shed 13 bases, and the junction held 8 bases outside the gene matches. CDR3 residues: CASSLSYRGSPQFF. CDR3 DNA sequence: TGTGCCAGCAGTTTATCGTACAGGGGGTCTCCCCAGTTCTTC.

V usage is TRBV9 and J usage is TRBJ2-3; possibly TRBD2 for D (5 bases). Trimming removed 0 bases from V and 2 bases from J, with 13 bases in between. Looked up from germline, CDR1 is SGDLS and CDR2 is YYNGEE. This CDR3 is 16 amino acids long. The CDR3 DNA reads as TGTGCCAGCAGCGTAGGGATTAGCGAGTACACAGATACGCAGTATTTT. Encoded protein: CASSVGISEYTDTQYF.

The V and J genes are TRBV6-1 and TRBJ1-6, with D maybe TRBD1 (6 bases). Trimming removed 6 bases from V and 7 bases from J, with 16 bases in between. CDR1 is MNHNS and CDR2 is SASEGT in the germline V gene. The CDR3 is made up of 15 amino acids. The DNA of the CDR3 is TGTGCCAGCAGCTCACAGGGCAGTTGGAATTCACCCCTCCACTTT. This translates into CASSSQGSWNSPLHF.

This clonotype was counted between two and nine times. The chain combines TRBV20-1 with TRBJ1-1; tentative D call: TRBD1 (6 bases). V shed 5 bases and J shed 4 bases, with 11 bases lying between them. CDR3 length: 12 amino acids. Per germline, CDR1 DFQATT and CDR2 SNEGSKA (reference sequence). The CDR3 sequence: CSAWGPVTEAFF. The CDR3 DNA reads TGCAGTGCTTGGGGGCCGGTCACTGAAGCTTTCTTT.

This clonotype has a count of ten or more. The rearrangement joins TRBV12-3 or TRBV12-4 to TRBJ2-1; D unresolved. The CDR3 has 13 amino acids. With 7 bases removed from V and 6 bases from J, the gap between germline ends came to 13 bases. The CDR3: CASKEPSINEQFF. The CDR3 DNA is TGTGCCAGCAAAGAGCCGTCGATCAATGAGCAGTTCTTC.

This clonotype has only a few counts. This chain joins TRBV12-3 or TRBV12-4 and TRBJ1-5; the match to TRBD1 covers 8 bases. V shed 7 bases and J 4 bases; nucleotides not matched to a gene: 3. The CDR3 consists of 13 residues. The CDR3 sequence: CASTQGGNQPQHF. In DNA, the CDR3 is TGTGCCAGCACACAGGGGGGAAATCAGCCCCAGCATTTT.

This chain links TRBV5-1 with TRBJ2-2, with D possibly TRBD1 on 5 matching bases. The V gene lost 7 bases and the J gene lost 0 bases, with 16 bases spanning the gap. The CDR3 totals 16 residues. CDR1 and CDR2 (germline): SGHRS, YFSETQ. The CDR3 spells CASGTPQGTNTGELFF. CDR3 DNA sequence: TGCGCCAGCGGAACACCCCAGGGCACGAACACCGGGGAGCTGTTTTTT.

This chain connects TRBV5-6 to TRBJ2-1, with D possibly matching TRBD2 (5 bases). CDR1 SGHDT and CDR2 YYEEEE come from the germline V gene. Trimming took off 0 bases at V and 10 bases at J, with 14 bases between the two ends. This CDR3 is 14 amino acids long. The CDR3 nucleotides are TGTGCCAGCAGCTTGGGGTCGGGATTCGGCGAGCAGTTCTTC. It codes for CASSLGSGFGEQFF.

The chain recombines TRBV27 with TRBJ2-1, with TRBD1 matching 11 bases. The germline V gene has CDR1 MNHEY and CDR2 SMNVEV (reference sequence). The CDR3 covers 16 residues. Trimming removed 5 bases from V and 5 bases from J; junction bases left unmatched: 8. This CDR3 is CASSTRTGGFNNEQFF. The CDR3 DNA follows: TGTGCCAGCAGTACCCGGACAGGGGGCTTCAACAATGAGCAGTTCTTC.

This clonotype was detected a few times. The V and J genes are TRBV12-3 or TRBV12-4 and TRBJ1-3; tentative D call: TRBD1 (5 bases). The CDR3 is 19 amino acids. The V and J ends lost 5 bases and 0 bases respectively, with 23 bases between them. CDR3 amino acids: CASSLGDGPRGLSGNTIYF. In DNA, the CDR3 is TGTGCCAGCAGTCTAGGGGACGGGCCGCGGGGCCTCTCTGGAAACACCATATATTTT.

This clonotype was found a few times. The V gene is TRBV12-3 or TRBV12-4, the J gene TRBJ2-1; D is perhaps TRBD1 (6 bases). This CDR3 has 13 amino acids. With 5 bases removed from V and 5 bases from J, the gap between germline ends came to 10 bases. The CDR3 region is CASSAGQNNEQFF. The CDR3 bases are TGTGCCAGCAGTGCCGGACAGAACAATGAGCAGTTCTTC.

The chain uses TRBV6-1 and TRBJ1-6, with D maybe TRBD1 (6 bases). Trimming left V 5 bases short and J 6 bases short, with 11 bases between. The CDR3 length is 14 residues. The germline V gene has CDR1 MNHNS and CDR2 SASEGT. The CDR3 DNA reads as TGTGCCAGCAGTAGGGACACACTTAATTCACCCCTCCACTTT. Translated: CASSRDTLNSPLHF.

Only a few counts were recorded for this clonotype. This chain uses TRBV29-1 with TRBJ1-1; no clear D gene. V lost 5 bases, J lost 6 bases, and 19 bases lay in between. Germline CDR1 and CDR2: SQVTM and ANQGSEA. The CDR3 is 14 residues long. CDR3 sequence (DNA): TGCAGCGTTATAGGAGGGAGGGATAGGTCTGAAGCTTTCTTT. This codes for CSVIGGRDRSEAFF.

The chain couples TRBV5-6 to TRBJ2-7; 7 positions match TRBD1. The CDR3 consists of 13 residues. After removal of 2 bases from V and 5 bases from J, the junction contained 4 bases not matched to a gene. CDR1 is SGHDT and CDR2 is YYEEEE in the germline V gene. CDR3: CASSFRGKDEQYF. DNA of the CDR3: TGTGCCAGCAGCTTCAGGGGGAAGGACGAGCAGTACTTC. Filled out from reference TRBV5-6 and TRBJ2-7, the complete variable domain reads DAGVTQSPTHLIKTRGQQVTLRCSPKSGHDTVSWYQQALGQGPQFIFQYYEEEERQRGNFPDRFSGHQFPNYSSELNVNALLLGDSALYLCASSFRGKDEQYFGPGTRLTVT.

This clonotype has only a few counts. The V call is TRBV2, the J call TRBJ1-3, with D tentatively TRBD1 (5 bases). This CDR3 has 16 amino acids. Germline CDR1 reads SNHLY; CDR2 reads FYNNEI. Trimming cost V 0 bases and J 2 bases, with 11 bases left between them. CDR3 amino acids: CASSEAGPPTGNTIYF. In nucleotides, the CDR3 is TGTGCCAGCAGTGAAGCGGGGCCTCCTACTGGAAACACCATATATTTT.

This clonotype was detected only a few times. The chain has TRBV13 and TRBJ2-7, with D possibly being TRBD1 or TRBD2 (5 bases each). V was shortened by 5 bases and J by 0 bases, with 14 bases between the two germline ends. The CDR3 sequence is 15 residues long. Looked up from germline, CDR1 is PRHDT and CDR2 is FYEKMQ (reference sequence). In nucleotides, the CDR3 is TGTGCCAGCAGCCCTCCGGGACGCACCTCCTACGAGCAGTACTTC. It specifies CASSPPGRTSYEQYF.

The rearrangement links TRBV20-1 to TRBJ2-1; 13 bases align to TRBD2. The V segment lost 1 base and the J segment 0 bases; nucleotides outside the gene matches: 6. Germline loops: CDR1 DFQATT, CDR2 SNEGSKA (reference sequence). This CDR3 region has 18 residues. DNA for the CDR3: TGCAGTGCTAGAGTACTAGCGGGAGGGACTAGCTCCTACAATGAGCAGTTCTTC. Translating it yields CSARVLAGGTSSYNEQFF.

This clonotype was detected many times. The V and J genes are TRBV7-9 and TRBJ2-7, with D possibly matching TRBD2 (6 bases). The germline V gene encodes CDR1 SEHNR and CDR2 FQNEAQ (reference sequence). The CDR3 spans 12 residues. The V and J ends lost 5 bases and 3 bases respectively, with 8 bases between them. The CDR3 reads CASSRGSYEQYF. Written as DNA, the CDR3 is TGTGCCAGCAGCCGGGGGAGCTACGAGCAGTACTTC.